The T cell receptor beta chain under discussion was sequenced for a study of cytomegalovirus exposure and HLA in healthy donors. Looking at the study overall: In terms of ancestry, the Caucasian-associated cluster contained about four fifths of the 300 to 400 genotyped donors.

Study findings and constraints: In presence/absence analyses, roughly uniform sequencing depth across donors was assumed.

The PCR used 60 Vbeta and 13 Jbeta primers. Clones were sequenced by immunoSEQ multiplex PCR, and TCRdb holds only the in-frame ones, with some missing. The data hold approximately 150,000 clones, with 72% observed a single time. Remarks on this clone: Its target is not known.

Donors were ostensibly healthy at sampling, although undocumented immune exposures were probable. Sample: PBMCs. This clonotype originated in a human donor in good health.

The CDR3 DNA is TGTGCCAGTTCTCCAGTGGACAGGGTCGAGGGCTACACCTTC. It yields the protein CASSPVDRVEGYTF. This chain links TRBV19 with TRBJ1-2, with 8 bases aligning to TRBD1. V gave up 8 bases and J gave up 8 bases; unmatched junction bases: 13. The CDR3 is made up of 14 amino acids. Per the germline V gene, CDR1 is LNHDA and CDR2 is SQIVND (reference sequence).